This T cell receptor (beta chain) was profiled in a study of cytomegalovirus exposure and HLA in healthy donors. General study findings and limits: In a later analysis, at a false discovery rate of 0.05, approximately 16,000 TCR beta sequences were associated with HLA alleles. Prior analysis indicated that the majority of TCR beta V segments exhibited productivity approximately 87% or approximately 30% of the time. 164 TCR beta chains were listed as cytomegalovirus-associated.

The PCR used 60 Vbeta and 13 Jbeta primers. The protocol was immunoSEQ multiplex PCR, while the TCRdb copy is restricted to in-frame clones and leaves out a portion. The sample shows 35,000 to 55,000 clones, roughly half of them seen only once. CDR3 length equals 15 residues. Germline V CDR1 and CDR2: MGHRA, YSYEKL. Trimming removed 4 bases at V and 1 base at J, with 13 bases between. A note on this clone: What it binds is unknown.

Sequencing was done on a sample of PBMCs. This sequence was found in a man aged 60 to 69 in good health and CMV-seronegative. The J gene is TRBJ1-1, the V gene TRBV4-1; D uncertain. DNA for the CDR3: TGCGCCAGCAGCCCGCGTGGTTCGGGGAACACTGAAGCTTTCTTT. Protein: CASSPRGSGNTEAFF.